This entry features one T cell receptor (beta chain) sequence. It has no known antigen specificity. Base qualities are not at hand, and no much larger clone is one base apart. The data were taken from a study of cytomegalovirus exposure and HLA in healthy donors (dated by TCRdb to about 2017). In terms of the full investigation: According to a later analysis, one platform produced both the 110 or so validation repertoires and the 550 to 800 repertoires of the first cohort. To predict cytomegalovirus infection status, the study combined high-throughput TCR immunosequencing, statistical association of individual TCRs with disease status, and machine learning. Besides the first cohort of about 730 subjects, a separate validation cohort made up of roughly 120 different subjects was used. The study was designed to test whether signatures of past pathogen exposure could be identified by cataloging public T cell receptors. General conclusions and limits of the study: According to the authors, the approach could potentially be generalized to other disease states and immunological phenotypes. The validation cohort had no HLA typing available for a later analysis, so co-occurrence within that cohort was assessed over all 110 or so repertoires. While some public TCRs were present in many individuals, most TCR sequences turned up only very rarely across donors. In vitro tests confirmed that a few of the cytomegalovirus-associated TCR beta chains recognize cytomegalovirus antigens. The study gave a list of about 170 TCR beta chains associated with cytomegalovirus. A later analysis found that TCRs clustered in the first cohort also tended to co-occur in the 95 to 150 validation repertoires, with approximately 93% of cluster scores above 0. Cytomegalovirus status was reported to be diagnosed by the classifier with high specificity and sensitivity in both the original and validation cohorts.

Library creation used the immunoSEQ multiplex PCR assay. As for the original processing: A statistical classification framework was built for diagnosing cytomegalovirus status from the catalog of TCR beta chain sequences. Imported from immuneACCESS, the table was reduced by TCRdb to in-frame sequences with V and J called. These copies leave out some clones; in studies compared against another copy, an unresolved V gene accounts for under half, and the cause of the remainder is not known. D and trimming were read from the DNA, whereas the V and J calls and clone size are those reported in that table. The sample table records around 160,000 clones; less than 95% of these occur just once. The top ten clonotypes cover around 3.1% of the sample. The CDR3 contains 15 residues, cysteine and phenylalanine counted. Of the read, only the CDR3 DNA is kept; its 45 bases are in frame from base 1. V lost 5 bases and J lost 7 bases, and the count of bases not matched to a germline gene is 11. CDR1 and CDR2 are drawn from the germline V gene: SGHAT, FQNNGV.

The donors belonged to the validation cohort of roughly 120 subjects, which was separate from the roughly 680-subject first cohort. The TCR comes from a young woman in good health and CMV-seropositive. Rearrangement joined TRBV11-2 to TRBJ2-1, with 7 middle bases fitting TRBD2. What was sequenced was PBMCs. At the DNA level, the sequence is TGTGCCAGCAGCCAGCGGACTAGACAGTTAAATGAGCAGTTCTTC. This translates into CASSQRTRQLNEQFF.